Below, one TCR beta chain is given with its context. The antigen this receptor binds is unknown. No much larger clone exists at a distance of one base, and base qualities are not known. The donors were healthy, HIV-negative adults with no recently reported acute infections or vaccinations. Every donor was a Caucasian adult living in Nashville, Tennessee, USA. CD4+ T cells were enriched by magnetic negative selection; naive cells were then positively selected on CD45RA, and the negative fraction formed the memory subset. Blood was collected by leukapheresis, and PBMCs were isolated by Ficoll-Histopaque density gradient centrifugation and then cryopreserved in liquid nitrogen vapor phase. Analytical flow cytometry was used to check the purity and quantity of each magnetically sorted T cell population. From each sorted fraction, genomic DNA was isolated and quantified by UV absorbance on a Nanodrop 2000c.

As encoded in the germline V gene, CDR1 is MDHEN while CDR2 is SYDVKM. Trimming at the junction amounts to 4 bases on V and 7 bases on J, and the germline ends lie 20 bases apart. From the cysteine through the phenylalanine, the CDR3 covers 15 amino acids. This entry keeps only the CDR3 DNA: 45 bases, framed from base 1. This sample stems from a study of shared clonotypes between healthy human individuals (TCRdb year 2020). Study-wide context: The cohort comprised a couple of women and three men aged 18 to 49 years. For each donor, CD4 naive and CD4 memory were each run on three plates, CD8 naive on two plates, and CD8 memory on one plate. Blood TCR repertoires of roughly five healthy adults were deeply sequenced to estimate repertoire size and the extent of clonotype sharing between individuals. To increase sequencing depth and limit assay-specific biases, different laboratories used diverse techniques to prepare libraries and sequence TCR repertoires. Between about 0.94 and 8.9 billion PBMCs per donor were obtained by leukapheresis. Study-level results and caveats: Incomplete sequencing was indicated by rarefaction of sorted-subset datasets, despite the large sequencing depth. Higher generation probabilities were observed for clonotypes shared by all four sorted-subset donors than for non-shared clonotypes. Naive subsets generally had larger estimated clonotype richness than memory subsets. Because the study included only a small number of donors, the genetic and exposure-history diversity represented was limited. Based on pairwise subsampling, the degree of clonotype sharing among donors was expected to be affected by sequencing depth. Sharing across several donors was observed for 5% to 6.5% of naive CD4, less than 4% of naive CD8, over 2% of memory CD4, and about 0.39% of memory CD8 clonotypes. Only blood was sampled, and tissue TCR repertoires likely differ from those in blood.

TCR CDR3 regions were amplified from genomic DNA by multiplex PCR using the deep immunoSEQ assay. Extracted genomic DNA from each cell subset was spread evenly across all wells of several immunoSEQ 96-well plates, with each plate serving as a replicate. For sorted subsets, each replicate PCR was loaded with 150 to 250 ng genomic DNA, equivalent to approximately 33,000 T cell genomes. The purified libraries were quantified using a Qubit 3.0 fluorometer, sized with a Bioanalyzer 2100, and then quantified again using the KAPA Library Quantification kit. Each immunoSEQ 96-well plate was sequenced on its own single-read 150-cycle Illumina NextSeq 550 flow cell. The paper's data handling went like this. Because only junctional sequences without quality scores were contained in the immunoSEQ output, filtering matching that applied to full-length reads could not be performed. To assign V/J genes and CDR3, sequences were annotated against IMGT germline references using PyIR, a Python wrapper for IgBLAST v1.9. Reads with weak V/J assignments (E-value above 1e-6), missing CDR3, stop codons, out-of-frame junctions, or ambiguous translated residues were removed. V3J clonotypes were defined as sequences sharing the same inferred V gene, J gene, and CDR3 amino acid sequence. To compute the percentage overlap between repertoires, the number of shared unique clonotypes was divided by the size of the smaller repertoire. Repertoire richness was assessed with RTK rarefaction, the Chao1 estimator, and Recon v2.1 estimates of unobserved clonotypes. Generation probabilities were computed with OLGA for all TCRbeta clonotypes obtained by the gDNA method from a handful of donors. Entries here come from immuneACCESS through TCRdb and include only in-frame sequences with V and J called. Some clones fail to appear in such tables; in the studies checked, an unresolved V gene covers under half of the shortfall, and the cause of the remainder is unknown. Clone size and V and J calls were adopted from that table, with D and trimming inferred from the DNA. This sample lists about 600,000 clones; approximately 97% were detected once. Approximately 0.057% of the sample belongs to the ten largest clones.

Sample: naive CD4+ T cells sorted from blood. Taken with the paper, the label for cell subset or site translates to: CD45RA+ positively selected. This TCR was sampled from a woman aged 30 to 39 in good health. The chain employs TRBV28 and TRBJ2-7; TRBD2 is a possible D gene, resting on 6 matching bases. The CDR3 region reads CASSSSGGTQGEQYF. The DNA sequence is TGTGCCAGCAGTTCCTCCGGGGGAACCCAAGGGGAGCAGTACTTC.